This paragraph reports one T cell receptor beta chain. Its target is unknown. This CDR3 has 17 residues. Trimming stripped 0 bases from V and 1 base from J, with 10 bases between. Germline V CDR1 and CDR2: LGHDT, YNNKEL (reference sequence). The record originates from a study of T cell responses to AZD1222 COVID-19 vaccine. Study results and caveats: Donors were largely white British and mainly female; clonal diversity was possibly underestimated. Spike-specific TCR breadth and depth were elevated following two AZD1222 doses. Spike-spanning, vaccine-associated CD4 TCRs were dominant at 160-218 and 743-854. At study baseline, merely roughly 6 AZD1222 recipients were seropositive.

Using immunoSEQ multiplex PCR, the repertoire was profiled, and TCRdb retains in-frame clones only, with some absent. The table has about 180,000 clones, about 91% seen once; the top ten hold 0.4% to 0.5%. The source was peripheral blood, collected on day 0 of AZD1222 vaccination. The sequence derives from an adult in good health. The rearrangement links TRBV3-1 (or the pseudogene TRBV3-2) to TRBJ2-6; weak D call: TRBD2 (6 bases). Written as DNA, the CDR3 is TGTGCCAGCAGCCAAGAGCTTGGGGGGTCTGGGGCCAACGTCCTGACTTTC. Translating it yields CASSQELGGSGANVLTF.